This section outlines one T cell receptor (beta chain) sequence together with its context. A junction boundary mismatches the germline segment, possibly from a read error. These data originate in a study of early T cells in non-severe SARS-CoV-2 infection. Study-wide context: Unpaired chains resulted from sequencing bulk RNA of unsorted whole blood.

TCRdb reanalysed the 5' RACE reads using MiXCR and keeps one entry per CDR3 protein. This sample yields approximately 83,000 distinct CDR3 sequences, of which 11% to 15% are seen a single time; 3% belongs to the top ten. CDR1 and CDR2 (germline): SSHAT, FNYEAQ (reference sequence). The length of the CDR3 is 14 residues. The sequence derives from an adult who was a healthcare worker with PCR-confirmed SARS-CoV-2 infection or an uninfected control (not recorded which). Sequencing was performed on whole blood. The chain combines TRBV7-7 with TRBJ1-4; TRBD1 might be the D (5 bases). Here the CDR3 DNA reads TGTGCTAGCAGCTTAGCGCTAAGACCGAAGGTGGGGCTTTTT. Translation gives CASSLALRPKVGLF.